Below are 9 T cell receptor beta chains sequenced from a single sample in a study of control samples from healthy donors and cancer patients (dated by TCRdb to about 2020). The library came from the immunoSEQ multiplex PCR assay. TCRdb took over this immuneACCESS table, retaining in-frame rearrangements with V and J assigned. Such tables are incomplete; in checked studies, under half of the missing clones stem from an unresolved V gene, and the remainder is unexplained. The sample table records over 100,000 clones; approximately 90% of these occur just once. The biggest ten clones account for around 2.5% of the sample. The sample comprised blood. The receptors were gathered from a man aged 40-49 years in good health.

This rearrangement joins TRBV2 to TRBJ1-1; maybe TRBD1 (6 bases). The CDR3 loop spans 14 amino acids. The germline V gene encodes CDR1 SNHLY and CDR2 FYNNEI. V lost 5 bases to trimming and J lost 5 bases, with 15 bases between them. The CDR3 region is CASSPTGRTTEAFF. CDR3 coding DNA: TGTGCCAGCAGTCCGACAGGACGAACTACTGAAGCTTTCTTT.

This rearrangement joins TRBV3-1 (or the pseudogene TRBV3-2) to TRBJ2-2; D is unclear. Germline CDR1 is LGHDT and CDR2 is YNNKEL (reference sequence). The CDR3 spans 14 residues. Deletions cut 3 bases from V and 0 bases from J, with 5 bases between. CDR3 sequence reads: CASSQHPNTGELFF. The CDR3, as DNA: TGTGCCAGCAGCCAGCATCCGAACACCGGGGAGCTGTTTTTT.

This clone was counted a single time. The chain links TRBV12-3 or TRBV12-4 to TRBJ2-1, with TRBD1 matching over 8 bases. The junction had 2 bases not matched to a gene; V was cut back by 6 bases and J by 4 bases. The CDR3 covers 13 residues. CDR3 DNA: TGTGCCAGCAGCAGGGGGCTGTACAATGAGCAGTTCTTC. Its protein is CASSRGLYNEQFF.

V and J are TRBV5-6 and TRBJ2-5, with 8 nucleotides matching TRBD1. Germline V gene lookup returns CDR1 SGHDT and CDR2 YYEEEE. Trimming took 1 base from V and 5 from J; bases not matched to a gene: 7. This CDR3 is 15 amino acids long. In nucleotides, the CDR3 is TGTGCCAGCAGCTTGTCCAGGGGGCGCGGGGAGACCCAGTACTTC. Translating it yields CASSLSRGRGETQYF. The full variable domain, its missing parts supplied by reference TRBV5-6 and TRBJ2-5, is DAGVTQSPTHLIKTRGQQVTLRCSPKSGHDTVSWYQQALGQGPQFIFQYYEEEERQRGNFPDRFSGHQFPNYSSELNVNALLLGDSALYLCASSLSRGRGETQYFGPGTRLLVL.

The chain links TRBV7-2 to TRBJ1-1; D remains unclear. The V gene lost 5 bases and the J gene lost 1 base, with 5 bases spanning the gap. The CDR3 is 12 residues long. CDR1 and CDR2 (germline): SGHTA, FQGNSA. CDR3 sequence reads: CASSLKNTEAFF. For the CDR3, the DNA is TGTGCCAGCAGCCTCAAGAACACTGAAGCTTTCTTT. Complete variable domain (other parts from reference TRBV7-2 and TRBJ1-1): GAGVSQSPSNKVTEKGKDVELRCDPISGHTALYWYRQSLGQGLEFLIYFQGNSAPDKSGLPSDRFSAERTGGSVSTLTIQRTQQEDSAVYLCASSLKNTEAFFGQGTRLTVV.

This clone has only one observation. The chain employs TRBV5-1 and TRBJ2-4, with D unresolved. This CDR3 spans 14 amino acids. The germline V gene encodes CDR1 SGHRS and CDR2 YFSETQ. The ends were cut back, 0 bases at V and 1 base at J, with 5 bases in the middle. CDR3: CASSLADAKNIQYF. The CDR3 DNA is TGCGCCAGCAGCTTGGCTGATGCCAAAAACATTCAGTACTTC.

The DNA of the CDR3 is TGTGCCAGCAGGCCGTTACCGTGGATGAACACTGAAGCTTTCTTT. It yields the protein CASRPLPWMNTEAFF. This chain uses TRBV6-6 with TRBJ1-1, with D unresolved. The CDR3 covers 15 residues. The V and J ends lost 6 bases and 0 bases respectively, with 14 bases between them. Germline assignment: CDR1 MNHNY and CDR2 SVGAGI (reference sequence).

This sequence joins TRBV5-6 and TRBJ2-2, with D possibly matching TRBD1 (6 bases). This CDR3 is built from 16 residues. The V and J ends lost 4 bases and 6 bases respectively, with 19 bases between them. Germline lookup yields CDR1 SGHDT and CDR2 YYEEEE. CDR3 DNA: TGTGCCAGCAGCGCCCTTCCGAGGGGGTTTCCCGGGGAGCTGTTTTTT. It codes for CASSALPRGFPGELFF.

The V call is TRBV5-6, the J call TRBJ1-6, with a possible D match to TRBD1 (5 bases). CDR3 length equals 14 residues. Germline V CDR1 and CDR2: SGHDT, YYEEEE. V lost 2 bases and J lost 6, with 9 bases in between. The CDR3: CASSFGGSNSPLHF. CDR3 bases: TGTGCCAGCAGCTTTGGGGGGAGTAATTCACCCCTCCACTTT.